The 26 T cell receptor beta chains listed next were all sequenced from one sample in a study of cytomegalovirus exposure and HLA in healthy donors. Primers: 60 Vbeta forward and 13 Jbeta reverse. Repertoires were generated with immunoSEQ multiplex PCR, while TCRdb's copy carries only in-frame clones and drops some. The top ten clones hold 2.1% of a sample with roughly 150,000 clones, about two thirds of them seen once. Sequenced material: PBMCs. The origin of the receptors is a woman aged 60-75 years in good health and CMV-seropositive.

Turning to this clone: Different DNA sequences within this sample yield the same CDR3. CDR3 in amino acids: CASSRQGAQPQHF. The CDR3 nucleotides read TGTGCCAGTAGTAGACAGGGGGCCCAGCCCCAGCATTTT. The V and J genes are TRBV19 and TRBJ1-5; TRBD1 matches at 10 bases. V was clipped by 4 bases and J by 7 bases; unmatched bases: 1. Germline CDR1 LNHDA, CDR2 SQIVND (reference sequence). The CDR3 sequence is 13 residues long.

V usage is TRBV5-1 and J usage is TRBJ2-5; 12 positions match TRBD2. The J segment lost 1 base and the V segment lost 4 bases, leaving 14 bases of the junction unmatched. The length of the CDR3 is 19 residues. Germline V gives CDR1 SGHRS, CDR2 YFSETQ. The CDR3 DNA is TGCGCCAGCAGCGGGACGAGGCCGGGACTAGCGGGCCTCCAAGAGACCCAGTACTTC. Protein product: CASSGTRPGLAGLQETQYF.

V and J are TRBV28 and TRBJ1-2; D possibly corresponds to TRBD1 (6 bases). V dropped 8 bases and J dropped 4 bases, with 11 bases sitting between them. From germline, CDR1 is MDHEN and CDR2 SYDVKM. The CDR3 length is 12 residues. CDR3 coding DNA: TGTGCCAGCCTCGGGACACTCTATGGCTACACCTTC. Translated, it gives CASLGTLYGYTF.

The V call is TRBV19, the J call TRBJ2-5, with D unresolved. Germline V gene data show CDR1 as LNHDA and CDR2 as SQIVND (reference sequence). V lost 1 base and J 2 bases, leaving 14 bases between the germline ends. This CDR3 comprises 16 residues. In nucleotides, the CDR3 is TGTGCCAGTAGTATAGGGGCGACACATAGACAAGAGACCCAGTACTTC. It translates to CASSIGATHRQETQYF.

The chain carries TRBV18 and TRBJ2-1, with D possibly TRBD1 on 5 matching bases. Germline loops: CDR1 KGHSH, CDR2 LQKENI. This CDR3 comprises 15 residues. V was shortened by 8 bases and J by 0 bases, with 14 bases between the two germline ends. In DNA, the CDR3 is TGTGCCAGCCACGGACAAAGTTCCTCCTACAATGAGCAGTTCTTC. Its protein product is CASHGQSSSYNEQFF.

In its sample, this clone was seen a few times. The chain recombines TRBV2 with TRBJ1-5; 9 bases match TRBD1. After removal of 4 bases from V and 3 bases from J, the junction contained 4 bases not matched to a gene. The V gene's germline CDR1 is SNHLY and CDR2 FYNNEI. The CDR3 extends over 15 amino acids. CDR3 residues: CASSVGQGHNQPQHF. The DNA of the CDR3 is TGTGCCAGCAGTGTGGGACAGGGTCACAATCAGCCCCAGCATTTT.

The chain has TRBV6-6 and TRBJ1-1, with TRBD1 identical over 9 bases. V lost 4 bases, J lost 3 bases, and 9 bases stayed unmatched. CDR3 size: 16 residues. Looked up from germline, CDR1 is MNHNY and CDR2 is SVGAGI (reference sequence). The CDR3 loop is CASSSQDRGSHTEAFF. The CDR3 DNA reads TGTGCCAGCAGTTCCCAGGACAGGGGATCTCACACTGAAGCTTTCTTT.

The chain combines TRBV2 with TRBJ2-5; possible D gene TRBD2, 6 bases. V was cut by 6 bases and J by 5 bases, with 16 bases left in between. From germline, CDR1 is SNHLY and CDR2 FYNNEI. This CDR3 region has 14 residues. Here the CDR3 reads CASRAEGLGETQYF. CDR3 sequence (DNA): TGTGCCAGCAGGGCGGAGGGCCTTGGGGAGACCCAGTACTTC.

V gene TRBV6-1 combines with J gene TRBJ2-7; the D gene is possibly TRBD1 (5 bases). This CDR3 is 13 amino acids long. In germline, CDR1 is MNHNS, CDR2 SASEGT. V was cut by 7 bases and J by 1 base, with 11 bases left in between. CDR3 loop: CASKFAGSYEQYF. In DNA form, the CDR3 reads TGTGCCAGCAAATTCGCAGGGTCCTACGAGCAGTACTTC.

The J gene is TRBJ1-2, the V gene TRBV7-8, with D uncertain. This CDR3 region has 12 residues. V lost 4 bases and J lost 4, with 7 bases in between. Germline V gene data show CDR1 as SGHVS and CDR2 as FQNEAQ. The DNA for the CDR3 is TGTGCCAGCAGCTCGCGTGGCTATGGCTACACCTTC. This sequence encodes CASSSRGYGYTF.

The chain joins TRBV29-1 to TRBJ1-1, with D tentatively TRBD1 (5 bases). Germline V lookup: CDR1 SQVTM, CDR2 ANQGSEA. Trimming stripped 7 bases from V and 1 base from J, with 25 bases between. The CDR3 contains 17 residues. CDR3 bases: TGCAGCGCTGTCCCCCTTGGACAACCCAACGGGAACACTGAAGCTTTCTTT. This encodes CSAVPLGQPNGNTEAFF.

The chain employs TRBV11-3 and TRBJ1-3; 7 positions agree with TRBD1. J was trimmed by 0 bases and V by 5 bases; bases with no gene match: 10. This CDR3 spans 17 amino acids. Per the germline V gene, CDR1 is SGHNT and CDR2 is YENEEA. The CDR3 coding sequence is TGTGCCAGCAGCATCGCAACAGGGGCCAACTCTGGAAACACCATATATTTT. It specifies CASSIATGANSGNTIYF.

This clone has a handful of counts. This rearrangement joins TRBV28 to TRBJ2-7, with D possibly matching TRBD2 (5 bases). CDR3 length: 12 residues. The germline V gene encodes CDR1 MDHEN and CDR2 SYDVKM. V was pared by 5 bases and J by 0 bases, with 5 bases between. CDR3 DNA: TGTGCCAGCAGTCTAGCCTCCTACGAGCAGTACTTC. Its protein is CASSLASYEQYF.

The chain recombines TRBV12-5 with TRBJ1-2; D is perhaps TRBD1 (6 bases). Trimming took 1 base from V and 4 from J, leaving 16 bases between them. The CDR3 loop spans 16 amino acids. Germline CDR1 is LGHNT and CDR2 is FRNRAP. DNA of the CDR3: TGTGCTAGTGGTTTGGGGGTGCAGGGGCTGAGCTATGGCTACACCTTC. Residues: CASGLGVQGLSYGYTF.

CDR3 nucleotide sequence: TGTGCCAGCAGTTACAGGCAGGGGCCAGAGACCCAGTACTTC. Protein: CASSYRQGPETQYF. The chain links TRBV6-5 to TRBJ2-5, with D possibly being TRBD1 (6 bases). The CDR3 spans 14 residues. Per the germline V gene, CDR1 is MNHEY and CDR2 is SVGAGI. V shed 2 bases and J shed 4 bases, with 11 bases lying between them.

As DNA, the CDR3 is TGCGCCAGCAGCTTGACTAGCGGGAGTGAAGAGCAGTACTTC. This translates into CASSLTSGSEEQYF. The chain links TRBV5-1 to TRBJ2-7; 11 bases align to TRBD2. Germline CDR1 reads SGHRS; CDR2 reads YFSETQ. The CDR3 sequence is 14 residues long. Germline trimming cut 1 base from V and 7 bases from J; bases unmatched to any gene: 4.

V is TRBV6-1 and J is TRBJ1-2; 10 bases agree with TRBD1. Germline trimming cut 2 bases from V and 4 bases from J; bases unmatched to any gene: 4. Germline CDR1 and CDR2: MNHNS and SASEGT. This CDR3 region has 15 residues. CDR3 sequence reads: CASSENGQGGYGYTF. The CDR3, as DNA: TGTGCCAGCAGTGAAAACGGACAGGGGGGCTATGGCTACACCTTC.

The CDR3 spells CASSLGGDSDQPQHF. CDR3 sequence (DNA): TGCGCCAGCAGCCTTGGCGGGGACAGCGATCAGCCCCAGCATTTT. The V gene is TRBV5-1, the J gene TRBJ1-5; 7 nucleotides agree with TRBD1. With 4 bases clipped from V and 5 bases from J, the junction kept 9 bases outside the gene matches. The CDR3 totals 15 residues. Per germline, CDR1 SGHRS and CDR2 YFSETQ. The full variable domain, in which reference TRBV5-1 and TRBJ1-5 provide the parts outside the CDR3, is KAGVTQTPRYLIKTRGQQVTLSCSPISGHRSVSWYQQTPGQGLQFLFEYFSETQRNKGNFPGRFSGRQFSNSRSEMNVSTLELGDSALYLCASSLGGDSDQPQHFGDGTRLSIL.

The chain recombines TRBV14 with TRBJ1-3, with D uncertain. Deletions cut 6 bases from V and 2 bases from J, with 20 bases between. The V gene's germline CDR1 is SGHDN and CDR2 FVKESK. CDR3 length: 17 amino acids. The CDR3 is CASRQSTRERTGNTIYF. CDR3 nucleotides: TGTGCCAGCAGGCAAAGTACGCGGGAACGTACTGGAAACACCATATATTTT.

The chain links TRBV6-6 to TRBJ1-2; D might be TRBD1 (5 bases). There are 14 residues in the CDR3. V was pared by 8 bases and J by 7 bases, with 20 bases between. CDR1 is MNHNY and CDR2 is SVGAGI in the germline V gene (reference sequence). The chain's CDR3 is CASGYNQGGSGYTF. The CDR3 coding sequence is TGTGCCAGCGGCTACAACCAGGGAGGCTCTGGCTACACCTTC.

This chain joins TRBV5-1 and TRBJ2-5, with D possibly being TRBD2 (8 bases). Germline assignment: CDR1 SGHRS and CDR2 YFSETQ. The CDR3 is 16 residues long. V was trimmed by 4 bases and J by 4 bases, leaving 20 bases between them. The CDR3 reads CASSVGGGGPTETQYF. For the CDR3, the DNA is TGCGCCAGCAGCGTAGGGGGCGGGGGGCCAACAGAGACCCAGTACTTC.

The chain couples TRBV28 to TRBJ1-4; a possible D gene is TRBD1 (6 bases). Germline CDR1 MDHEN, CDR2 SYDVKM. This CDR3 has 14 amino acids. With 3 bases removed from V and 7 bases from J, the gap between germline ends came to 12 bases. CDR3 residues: CASSLPGASEKLFF. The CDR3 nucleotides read TGTGCCAGCAGTTTGCCAGGGGCGAGTGAAAAACTGTTTTTT.

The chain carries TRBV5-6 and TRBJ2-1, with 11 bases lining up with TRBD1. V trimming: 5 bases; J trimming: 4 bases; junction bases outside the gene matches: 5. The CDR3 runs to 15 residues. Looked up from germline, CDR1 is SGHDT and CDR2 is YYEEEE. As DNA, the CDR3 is TGTGCCAGCAGGTTCGGACAGGGGGCTTACAATGAGCAGTTCTTC. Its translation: CASRFGQGAYNEQFF.

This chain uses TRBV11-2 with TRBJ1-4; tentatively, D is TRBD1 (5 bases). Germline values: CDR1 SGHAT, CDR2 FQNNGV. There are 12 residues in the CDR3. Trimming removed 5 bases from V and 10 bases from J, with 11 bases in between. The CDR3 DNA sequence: TGTGCCAGCAGCGGTTTTGGGGCAAAACTGTTTTTT. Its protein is CASSGFGAKLFF. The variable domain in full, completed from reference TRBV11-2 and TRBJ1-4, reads EAGVAQSPRYKIIEKRQSVAFWCNPISGHATLYWYQQILGQGPKLLIQFQNNGVVDDSQLPKDRFSAERLKGVDSTLKIQPAKLEDSAVYLCASSGFGAKLFFGSGTQLSVL.

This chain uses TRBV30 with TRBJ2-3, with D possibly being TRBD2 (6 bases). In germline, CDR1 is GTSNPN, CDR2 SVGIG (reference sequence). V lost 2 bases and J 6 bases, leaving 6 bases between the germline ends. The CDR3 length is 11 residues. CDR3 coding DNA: TGTGCCTGGAGTAGCGGGGATACGCAGTATTTT. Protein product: CAWSSGDTQYF. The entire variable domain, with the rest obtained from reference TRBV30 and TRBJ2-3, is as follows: SQTIHQWPATLVQPVGSPLSLECTVEGTSNPNLYWYRQAAGRGLQLLFYSVGIGQISSEVPQNLSASRPQDRQFILSSKKLLLSDSGFYLCAWSSGDTQYFGPGTRLTVL.

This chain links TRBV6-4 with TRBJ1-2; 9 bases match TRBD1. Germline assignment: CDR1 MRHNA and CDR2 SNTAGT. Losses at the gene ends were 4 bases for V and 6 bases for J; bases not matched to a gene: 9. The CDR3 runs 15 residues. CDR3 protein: CASSVENRGRDGYTF. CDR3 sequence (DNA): TGTGCCAGCAGTGTCGAGAACAGGGGGCGAGATGGCTACACCTTC.